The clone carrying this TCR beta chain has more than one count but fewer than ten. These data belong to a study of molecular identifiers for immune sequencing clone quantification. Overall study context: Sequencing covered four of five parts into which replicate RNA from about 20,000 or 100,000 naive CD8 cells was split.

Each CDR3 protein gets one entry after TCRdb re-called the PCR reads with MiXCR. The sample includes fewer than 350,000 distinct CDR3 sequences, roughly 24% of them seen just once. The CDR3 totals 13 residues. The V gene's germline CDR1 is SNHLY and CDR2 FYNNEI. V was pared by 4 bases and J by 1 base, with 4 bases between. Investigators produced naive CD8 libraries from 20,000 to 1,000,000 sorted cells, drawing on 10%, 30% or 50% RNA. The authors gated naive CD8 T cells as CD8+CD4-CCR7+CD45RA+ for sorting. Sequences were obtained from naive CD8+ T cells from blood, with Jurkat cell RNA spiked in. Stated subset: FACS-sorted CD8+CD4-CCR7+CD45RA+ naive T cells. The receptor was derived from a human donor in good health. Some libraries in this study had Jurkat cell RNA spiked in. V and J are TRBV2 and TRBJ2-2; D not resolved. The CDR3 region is CASSGLNTGELFF. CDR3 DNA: TGTGCCAGCAGTGGTTTGAACACCGGGGAGCTGTTTTTT.